These T cell receptor beta chains were read from a single sample in a study of cytomegalovirus exposure and HLA in healthy donors. The assay was immunoSEQ multiplex PCR, and TCRdb's table has in-frame clones only and misses some. The sample records 6,500 to 8,000 clones, 51% being singletons. Sequenced material: PBMCs. These receptors were taken from a man aged 30 to 45 in good health and CMV-seropositive. Both conserved end residues are part of each CDR3. The order of the fields is V gene, clone size, J gene, D gene, CDR3 protein, CDR3 DNA. A D gene is named only where the DNA matches it firmly. Clone size, where shown, is once, few, many, or a class for clones that have expanded.

TRBV29-1	.	TRBJ2-7	TRBD2	CSVQTSGRASEQYF	TGCAGCGTGCAGACTAGCGGGAGGGCATCCGAGCAGTACTTC
TRBV30	few	TRBJ1-5	.	CAWSVGGHQPQHF	TGTGCCTGGAGTGTTGGGGGCCATCAGCCCCAGCATTTT
TRBV7-2	.	TRBJ2-5	.	CASSFSIGGARETQYF	TGTGCCAGCAGCTTTTCGATAGGGGGGGCGAGAGAGACCCAGTACTTC
TRBV4-2	.	TRBJ2-5	.	CASSRRTLYQETQYF	TGTGCCAGCAGCCGAAGGACTTTGTACCAAGAGACCCAGTACTTC
TRBV10-3	.	TRBJ2-1	.	CAINGQQGADEQFF	TGTGCCATCAACGGACAGCAAGGGGCAGATGAGCAGTTCTTC
TRBV20-1	few	TRBJ2-7	.	CSASSGGF	TGCAGTGCTAGCTCTGGCGGGTTC
TRBV11-3	.	TRBJ1-2	.	CASSLGGTTGGYTF	TGTGCCAGCAGCTTGGGGGGGACAACAGGAGGCTACACCTTC
TRBV20-1	few	TRBJ1-6	.	CSAATGAPLHF	TGCAGTGCCGCGACAGGCGCACCCCTCCACTTT
TRBV9	few	TRBJ2-2	.	CASSVDGNTGELFF	TGTGCCAGCAGCGTAGACGGGAACACCGGGGAGCTGTTTTTT
TRBV30	.	TRBJ2-6	TRBD2	CAWSVGTSVSGANVLTF	TGTGCCTGGAGTGTAGGGACTAGCGTCTCTGGGGCCAACGTCCTGACTTTC
TRBV4-3	.	TRBJ1-1	TRBD1	CASSPLGQGAPEAFF	TGCGCCAGCAGCCCCCTCGGACAGGGGGCCCCTGAAGCTTTCTTT